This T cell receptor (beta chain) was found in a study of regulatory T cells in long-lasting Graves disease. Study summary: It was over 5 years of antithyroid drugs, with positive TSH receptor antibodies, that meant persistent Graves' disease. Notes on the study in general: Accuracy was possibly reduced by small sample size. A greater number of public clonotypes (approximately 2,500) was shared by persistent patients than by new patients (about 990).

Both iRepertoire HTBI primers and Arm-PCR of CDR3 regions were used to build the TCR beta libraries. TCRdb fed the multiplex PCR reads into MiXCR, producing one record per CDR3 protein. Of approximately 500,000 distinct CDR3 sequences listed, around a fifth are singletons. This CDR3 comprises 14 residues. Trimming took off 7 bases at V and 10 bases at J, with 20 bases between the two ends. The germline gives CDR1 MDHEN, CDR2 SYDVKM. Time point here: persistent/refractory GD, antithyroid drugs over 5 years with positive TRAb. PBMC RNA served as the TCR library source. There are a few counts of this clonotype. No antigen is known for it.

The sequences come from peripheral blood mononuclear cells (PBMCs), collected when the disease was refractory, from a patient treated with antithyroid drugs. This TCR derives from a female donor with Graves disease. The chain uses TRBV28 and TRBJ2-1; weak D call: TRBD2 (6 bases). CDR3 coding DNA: TGTGCCAGCAAGGGGTTTATGGGGGACTGGGAGCAGTTCTTC. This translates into CASKGFMGDWEQFF.